Each of the 9 T cell receptor beta chains below was sequenced from the same sample in a study of T cells expressing NK-cell markers. One entry per CDR3 protein, without DNA, is what TCRdb gives after re-calling the 5' RACE reads. The repertoire table contains about 150,000 distinct CDR3 sequences. The sample consisted of blood T cells: a sorted CD56 or NKG2C T cell subset, CD4+ or CD8+ T cells, or bulk PBMC T cells (not recorded which). The origin of the receptors is a woman in her forties or fifties in good health.

The chain uses TRBV12-5 and TRBJ2-1; TCRdb picks TRBD1, but there is no DNA to check that call. This CDR3 has 15 residues. The germline V gene encodes CDR1 LGHNT and CDR2 FRNRAP. CDR3 region: CASGLPPASDNEQFF.

This rearrangement joins TRBV20-1 to TRBJ2-1. This CDR3 contains 13 residues. CDR1 and CDR2 (germline): DFQATT, SNEGSKA (reference sequence). This CDR3 reads CSGVWASYNEQFF.

The chain employs TRBV20-1 and TRBJ2-2. This CDR3 is 16 amino acids long. The germline gives CDR1 DFQATT, CDR2 SNEGSKA (reference sequence). The CDR3 sequence: CSARDQASRYTGELFF.

The V call is TRBV9, the J call TRBJ1-4. The CDR3 has 14 residues. CDR1 is SGDLS and CDR2 is YYNGEE in the germline V gene. The CDR3 loop reads CASSPEAAWEKLFF.

The gene calls are TRBV5-1 and TRBJ1-5; lacking DNA, the TRBD1 call made by TCRdb goes unchecked. This CDR3 has 13 amino acids. Germline CDR1 and CDR2: SGHRS and YFSETQ. CDR3 region: CASSQVRGQPQHF.

The chain combines TRBV20-1 with TRBJ2-7; TCRdb proposes TRBD2, but this gene call is untestable without DNA. The germline V gene has CDR1 DFQATT and CDR2 SNEGSKA (reference sequence). This CDR3 spans 15 amino acids. The CDR3 region is CSARSQVPISYEQYF.

The gene calls are TRBV5-1 and TRBJ1-1; TCRdb indicates TRBD1, and absent DNA this call remains unverified. This CDR3 is 15 amino acids long. The germline V gene has CDR1 SGHRS and CDR2 YFSETQ. Here the CDR3 reads CASSLAQGMNTEAFF.

The V call is TRBV6-2 or TRBV6-3, the J call TRBJ2-1; TCRdb selects TRBD1, and the lack of DNA leaves this call unchecked. Germline V lookup: CDR1 MNHEY, CDR2 SVGEGT. The CDR3 has 15 residues. The CDR3 here is CASSYRIGTGYEQFF.

The chain has TRBV7-9 and TRBJ2-3; TCRdb outputs TRBD2, but without DNA this stays unchecked. Germline CDR1 and CDR2: SEHNR and FQNEAQ (reference sequence). CDR3 size: 15 residues. The CDR3 loop reads CASSLVGEWTDTQYF.